These 20 T cell receptor beta chains originate from one sample sequenced in a study of neurological immune-mediated disorders. The time point was: longitudinal time-point 2. TCRdb processed the 5' RACE reads anew with MiXCR; each CDR3 protein has one entry. The sample contains 80,000 to 100,000 distinct CDR3 sequences, approximately 5.8% of which appear only once. What was sequenced was PBMCs. These receptors all come from an older woman with multiple sclerosis.

The sample holds a few counts of this clonotype. J is TRBJ1-1 and V is TRBV2; D remains unclear. There are 13 residues in the CDR3. V lost 2 bases, J lost 3 bases, and 7 bases lay in between. The V gene's germline CDR1 is SNHLY and CDR2 FYNNEI. CDR3 protein: CASSERVYTEAFF. DNA of the CDR3: TGTGCCAGCAGTGAAAGGGTTTACACTGAAGCTTTCTTT.

In its sample, this clonotype was seen many times. The chain couples TRBV2 to TRBJ2-7, with D possibly being TRBD1 or TRBD2 (5 bases each). The CDR3 runs to 12 residues. Trimming shortened V by 7 bases and J by 2 bases, and 9 bases separated the two germline ends. Germline CDR1 reads SNHLY; CDR2 reads FYNNEI. The CDR3 region has the DNA TGTGCCAGCACGGGGCGAACCTACGAGCAGTACTTC. Its protein product is CASTGRTYEQYF.

This clonotype showed up many times. The chain combines TRBV7-2 with TRBJ2-1; 7 bases align to TRBD1. The germline CDR1 and CDR2 sequences are SGHTA and FQGNSA. There are 13 residues in the CDR3. V shed 1 base and J 10 bases; nucleotides not matched to a gene: 4. The CDR3 here is CASSLEGAREQFF. CDR3 coding DNA: TGTGCCAGCAGCTTAGAGGGGGCGCGGGAGCAGTTCTTC. The full variable domain, with the rest looked up from reference TRBV7-2 and TRBJ2-1, is GAGVSQSPSNKVTEKGKDVELRCDPISGHTALYWYRQSLGQGLEFLIYFQGNSAPDKSGLPSDRFSAERTGGSVSTLTIQRTQQEDSAVYLCASSLEGAREQFFGPGTRLTVL.

This clonotype has ten or more counts. This sequence joins TRBV5-1 and TRBJ2-2, with 9 bases fitting TRBD2. Germline CDR1 and CDR2: SGHRS and YFSETQ. CDR3 size: 16 residues. J gave up 0 bases and V 4 bases, and 4 bases lay outside the gene matches. DNA of the CDR3: TGCGCCAGCAGCCTAGCGGGAAAGCCGAACACCGGGGAGCTGTTTTTT. Its translation: CASSLAGKPNTGELFF.

This clonotype was recorded at least ten times. The rearrangement links TRBV11-1 to TRBJ2-7, with 11 bases lining up with TRBD1. CDR1 is SGHAT, CDR2 FQDESV, per germline (reference sequence). This CDR3 contains 13 residues. J gave up 7 bases and V 5 bases, and 4 bases lay outside the gene matches. In DNA, the CDR3 is TGTGCCAGCAGCCGCCGGGACAGGGGGGAGCAGTACTTC. Translating gives CASSRRDRGEQYF.

In this sample, this clonotype turned up many times. This chain uses TRBV10-3 with TRBJ1-1; possibly TRBD1 for D (6 bases). The CDR3 runs to 14 residues. V was pared by 3 bases and J by 4 bases, with 12 bases between. Germline V gives CDR1 ENHRY, CDR2 SYGVKD. CDR3 in amino acids: CAISDGRGLTEAFF. CDR3 in DNA: TGTGCCATCAGTGATGGTCGGGGGCTCACTGAAGCTTTCTTT.

This clonotype showed up many times. The V gene is TRBV20-1, the J gene TRBJ2-5; TRBD1 or TRBD2 may be the D gene (5 bases each). Germline V gives CDR1 DFQATT, CDR2 SNEGSKA (reference sequence). The length of the CDR3 is 14 residues. The V end was cut by 5 bases, the J end by 2 bases, with 15 bases between. The CDR3 here is CSAQGWGGQETQYF. The CDR3 DNA reads TGCAGTGCTCAGGGCTGGGGCGGGCAAGAGACCCAGTACTTC.

On this clonotype: Germline and junction disagree at one end, which may indicate a read error. The rearrangement links TRBV12-3 or TRBV12-4 to TRBJ2-2; D might be TRBD2 (5 bases). This CDR3 spans 14 amino acids. The CDR3 DNA follows: TGTGCCAGTAGTACCCTCAGTAAGTCTGGGGAGATGTTTTTT. It translates to CASSTLSKSGEMFF.

This clonotype is labeled medium-sized. The chain carries TRBV20-1 and TRBJ2-1; 13 bases are a match to TRBD2. With 6 bases clipped from V and 14 bases from J, the junction kept 7 bases outside the gene matches. CDR1 is DFQATT, CDR2 SNEGSKA, per germline (reference sequence). The CDR3 is made up of 12 amino acids. The CDR3 region has the DNA TGCAGTGCAGGACTAGCGGGGGCAAAGGAGTTCTTC. Amino acid sequence: CSAGLAGAKEFF.

This clonotype was seen many times. The chain couples TRBV6-5 to TRBJ1-6; 7 bases match TRBD1. Per the germline V gene, CDR1 is MNHEY and CDR2 is SVGAGI. There are 14 residues in the CDR3. The V gene end was trimmed by 6 bases and the J gene end by 5 bases; junction bases not matched to a gene: 4. CDR3 in DNA: TGTGCCAGCAGATTTACAGGGGATAATTCACCCCTCCACTTT. Amino acids: CASRFTGDNSPLHF.

There are many counts of this clonotype. The J gene is TRBJ1-5, the V gene TRBV6-1; possibly TRBD1 for D (5 bases). V lost 4 bases and J 3 bases, leaving 13 bases between the germline ends. Germline CDR1 and CDR2: MNHNS and SASEGT. The CDR3 has 15 residues. CDR3 sequence: CASSAGETHNQPQHF. The CDR3 coding sequence is TGTGCCAGCAGTGCGGGGGAAACGCACAATCAGCCCCAGCATTTT.

This clonotype has at least ten counts. The genes are TRBV6-5 and TRBJ1-6; perhaps TRBD1 as D (5 bases). The CDR3 length is 14 residues. V gave up 5 bases and J gave up 15 bases, with 20 bases separating them. Germline V CDR1 and CDR2: MNHEY, SVGAGI. CDR3: CASSQPNGARDLHF. The CDR3 bases are TGTGCCAGCAGTCAACCTAACGGGGCTCGAGACCTCCACTTT.

For this clonotype: This may be a read error, as it is one base from a much larger clone. J is TRBJ2-7 and V is TRBV28, with 7 bases identical to TRBD1. The V and J ends lost 6 bases and 5 bases, in that order; junction bases with no gene match: 7. Looked up from germline, CDR1 is MDHEN and CDR2 is SYDVKM. This CDR3 comprises 13 residues. The CDR3 protein is CASSQGVHNEQYF. The DNA for the CDR3 is TGTGCCAGCAGCCAGGGGGTCCATAACGAGCAGTACTTC.

This clonotype was counted many times. The genes are TRBV20-1 and TRBJ1-1, with a weak D call TRBD1 (5 bases). In germline, CDR1 is DFQATT, CDR2 SNEGSKA (reference sequence). The CDR3 spans 12 residues. Trimming stripped 6 bases from V and 5 bases from J, with 13 bases between. DNA for the CDR3: TGCAGTGCCCCAGACGGGGGGACTGAAGCTTTCTTT. Translation gives CSAPDGGTEAFF.

This clonotype was seen repeatedly, ten times or more. This chain uses TRBV12-3 or TRBV12-4 with TRBJ1-1, with 7 bases that match TRBD1. The CDR3 length is 12 residues. J lost 7 bases, V lost 6 bases, and 5 bases had no gene match. The CDR3 DNA follows: TGTGCCAGCAGAAGGGGGACAGATGAAGCTTTCTTT. It encodes CASRRGTDEAFF.

This clonotype was observed a few times. This rearrangement joins TRBV12-3 or TRBV12-4 to TRBJ2-5, with D maybe TRBD2 (5 bases). Trimming took off 6 bases at V and 1 base at J, with 12 bases between the two ends. The CDR3 is made up of 14 amino acids. CDR3 protein: CASSPGLSQETQYF. The CDR3 DNA follows: TGTGCCAGCAGCCCCGGACTGTCCCAAGAGACCCAGTACTTC.

In regard to this clonotype: One end of the junction varies from germline; a read error may be responsible. The V gene is TRBV7-8, the J gene TRBJ1-1; D is unclear. Germline values: CDR1 SGHVS, CDR2 FQNEAQ. The CDR3 is 12 amino acids. In DNA, the CDR3 is TGTGCCAGCAGCCCACCCCCGACGGAAGCTTACTTT. Encoded protein: CASSPPPTEAYF.

This clonotype was counted ten times or more. The CDR3 reads CASSPGGGGQETQYF. As DNA, the CDR3 is TGTGCCAGCAGCCCCGGCGGGGGGGGACAAGAGACCCAGTACTTC. The V and J genes are TRBV7-2 and TRBJ2-5, with TRBD2 matching over 9 bases. Germline V lookup: CDR1 SGHTA, CDR2 FQGNSA. This CDR3 is 15 amino acids long. J gave up 2 bases and V 5 bases, and 6 bases lay outside the gene matches.

This clonotype occurred many times. The chain links TRBV12-3 or TRBV12-4 to TRBJ1-1; D gene ambiguous. V lost 6 bases and J lost 1, with 9 bases in between. CDR3 size: 13 residues. The CDR3 loop reads CASSGSRNTEAFF. CDR3 nucleotides: TGTGCCAGCAGCGGGTCCAGGAACACTGAAGCTTTCTTT.

This clonotype was found many times. The chain recombines TRBV20-1 with TRBJ2-1, with a weak D call TRBD2 (5 bases). The CDR3 extends over 13 amino acids. Germline V lookup: CDR1 DFQATT, CDR2 SNEGSKA (reference sequence). Trimming stripped 6 bases from V and 4 bases from J, with 13 bases between. The CDR3 DNA follows: TGCAGTGCCCACGGGAAGGGATACAATGAGCAGTTCTTC. Its translation: CSAHGKGYNEQFF.